The clone carrying this T cell receptor beta chain was seen just once. Study members were between roughly 18 and 89 years old and lived in over 20 US regions. Participants were placed into cohorts based on the clinical history they reported. Germline CDR1 is SNHLY and CDR2 is FYNNEI. CDR3 length: 14 amino acids. The V segment lost 5 bases and the J segment 7 bases; nucleotides outside the gene matches: 6. This entry is derived from a study of blood T cell repertoires in COVID-19. Study-wide background: The study counted Cohort 3 donors as recovered given two negative PCRs, clearance, or symptom resolution.

Per the authors' pipeline: Cell counts per sample came from amplifying reference gene primers. Clones were read by immunoSEQ multiplex PCR, and TCRdb kept only the in-frame ones, dropping some. Clonal size and the V and J genes are those of that table, whereas D and trimming came from the DNA. The profile covers some 330,000 clones, with about 89% appearing a single time and around 1.9% taken by the ten largest. The sequencing input was PBMCs or T cells enriched from blood (not recorded which). The rearrangement uses TRBV2 and TRBJ1-4; TRBD1 aligns across 8 bases. This TCR came from a man aged 40-50 years in a cohort exposed to, infected with or recovered from COVID-19 (not recorded which). CDR3 in amino acids: CASSFTGGGEKLFF. The DNA of the CDR3 is TGTGCCAGCAGTTTTACAGGGGGAGGTGAAAAACTGTTTTTT.